This T cell receptor beta chain is from a study of T cell responses to AZD1222 COVID-19 vaccine (dated by TCRdb to about 2021). In terms of the full investigation: A total of under 250 trial participants underwent TCR sequencing, of whom some 200 had received two doses of AZD1222 and 26 had received two doses of the MenACWY control vaccine. Enrollment into the trials was organized by age into subgroups of 18-55, 56-69 and 70-plus years, and those subgroups contained approximately 150, 30 and 60 TCR-sequenced participants, respectively. Study-wide conclusions, independent of this receptor: No day 14 peak-response samples were available, so repertoires were characterized only after the peak T cell response. Reportedly, almost half of the unique spike-specific TCRs recognized epitopes lying outside the regions that are mutated in the B.1.351 and B.1.1.7 variants. After two AZD1222 doses, both the breadth and the depth of spike-specific TCRs were significantly higher than at day 0 and than in MenACWY recipients. Vaccine-associated CD4 TCRs spanned the whole spike protein, with dominant responses in regions 160-218 and 743-854. In the small 56-69-year group, the increase in depth fell short of significance, most likely because of low power. Conclusions about previously exposed vaccinees are limited because only 6 or 7 AZD1222 recipients were SARS-CoV-2 seropositive at baseline. Participants were mostly white British and included more females than males, and it was suggested by the authors that clonal diversity may have been underestimated.

Reading the germline V gene gives CDR1 SGHTA and CDR2 FQGNSA. V is pruned by 1 base and J by 5 bases, leaving 7 bases of the junction without a gene match. The CDR3 has 15 amino acids, counting the end cysteine and phenylalanine. CDR3 DNA only is kept here, 45 bases in frame from base 1. The CDR3 regions of human TCRbeta chains were subjected to immunosequencing. The authors' pipeline ran thus. TCRs in the repertoires were matched against a reference library of SARS-CoV-2-specific TCRs that had been generated with the MIRA antigen-specificity platform. Breadth meant the fraction of unique TCRs that were SARS-CoV-2-associated, whereas depth meant the fraction of total T cells that were SARS-CoV-2-associated. Each spike-specific TCR was assigned to its reactive spike region and to a CD4 or CD8 class using the MIRA data. Log10-transformed breadth and depth values were compared by one-way ANOVA with Sidak's multiple comparisons tests. The immuneACCESS repertoire file appears here via TCRdb, limited to in-frame rearrangements. These files lack a portion of the clones; in checked studies, under half of the deficit traces to unresolved V genes, and the cause of the others is not known. V, J and clone size reflect that table, while D and trimming were determined from the DNA. The sample table lists about 180,000 clones, approximately 90% of them with a count of one. The top ten clones comprise roughly 4% of the sample.

Comment on this clone: Its cognate antigen has yet to be identified. Within one base of it there is no much larger clone, and no base qualities were kept.

This specimen's time point label, per the study, means: about 28 days (+/-7) after the second vaccine dose. Read against the paper, the sample's treatment or condition label means: meningococcal conjugate vaccine given as trial control. Vaccinee samples came from UK trials COV001 and COV002, including a single-blind randomized controlled phase 2/3 trial of AZD1222 (ChAdOx1 nCoV-19) in healthy adults. Trial participant PBMC samples were collected at day 0 and day 28 after the second dose for TCRbeta chain sequencing. The sequence was collected from an adult who received the MenACWY meningococcal vaccine as a control. The sequence joins TRBV7-2 to TRBJ1-1, with TRBD1 matching 7 junction bases. The specimen was peripheral blood, collected 28 days after the second dose of the MenACWY control vaccine. Here is the DNA: TGTGCCAGCAGCTTAGTCTGGGCAGGGGGAACTGAAGCTTTCTTT. Translated, it gives CASSLVWAGGTEAFF.